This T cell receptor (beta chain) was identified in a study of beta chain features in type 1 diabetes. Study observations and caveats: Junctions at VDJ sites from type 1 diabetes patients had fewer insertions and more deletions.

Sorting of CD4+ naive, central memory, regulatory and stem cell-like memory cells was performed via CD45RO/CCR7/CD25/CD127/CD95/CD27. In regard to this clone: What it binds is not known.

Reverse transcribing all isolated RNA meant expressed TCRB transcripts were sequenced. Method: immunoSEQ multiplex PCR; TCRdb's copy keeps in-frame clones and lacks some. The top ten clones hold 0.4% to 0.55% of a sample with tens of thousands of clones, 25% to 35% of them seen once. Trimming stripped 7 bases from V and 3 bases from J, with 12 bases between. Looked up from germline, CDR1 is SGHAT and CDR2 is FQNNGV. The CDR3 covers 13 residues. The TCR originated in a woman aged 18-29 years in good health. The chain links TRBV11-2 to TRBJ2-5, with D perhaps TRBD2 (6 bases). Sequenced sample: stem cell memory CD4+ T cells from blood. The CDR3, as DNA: TGTGCCAGCACCTTTACGGGGGAAGAGACCCAGTACTTC. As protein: CASTFTGEETQYF.